Listed below are T cell receptor beta chains from one sample, sequenced in a study of early T cells in non-severe SARS-CoV-2 infection. TCRdb re-derived calls from the 5' RACE reads in MiXCR, one entry per CDR3 protein. The data contain some 45,000 distinct CDR3 sequences, under 7.5% of them seen just once; the ten biggest clones take up 6.5% to 8.5%. Sequenced sample: whole blood. The receptors were sampled from an adult who was a healthcare worker with PCR-confirmed SARS-CoV-2 infection or an uninfected control (not recorded which). Each CDR3 is given with its conserved first and last residue. The D gene is left open where the match is weak. Size tells how often a clone was seen (once, few, many) or the class of an expanded clone, and some rows leave it out.

size,J,V,D,DNA,CDR3
.,TRBJ2-5,TRBV5-6,.,TGTGCCAGCAGACCCGGACCCTTCCAAGAGACCCAGTACTTC,CASRPGPFQETQYF
many,TRBJ2-1,TRBV12-3/TRBV12-4,TRBD2,TGTGCCAGCAGTCGCCTACTGACTAGCGGGGAGTTCTTC,CASSRLLTSGEFF
.,TRBJ2-2,TRBV4-2,TRBD2,TGTGCCAGCAGCCAAGTGGTTAGCGGGGACAATTATGGCACCGGGGAGCTGTTTTTT,CASSQVVSGDNYGTGELFF
.,TRBJ2-1,TRBV20-1,.,TGCAGTGCTAGGATGCTCCGAGACAGCTTCTACAATGAGCAGTTCTTC,CSARMLRDSFYNEQFF
many,TRBJ2-1,TRBV20-1,.,TGCAGTGCACAAACCTACAATGAGCAGTTCTTC,CSAQTYNEQFF
many,TRBJ2-2,TRBV27,.,TGTGCCAGCAGTTTATGGGAAGGGAACACCGGGGAGCTGTTTTTT,CASSLWEGNTGELFF
many,TRBJ1-1,TRBV29-1,.,TGCAGCGTTAAGTTTACTGAAGCTTTCTTT,CSVKFTEAFF
many,TRBJ2-7,TRBV29-1,.,TGCGCGGCCTCGGAGAGCTCCTACGAGCAGTACTTC,CAASESSYEQYF
few,TRBJ2-7,TRBV28,.,TGTGCCAGCGGAAGGGAAGAGCAGTACTTC,CASGREEQYF
few,TRBJ1-3,TRBV5-5,.,TGTGCCAGCAGCGGGGGCAACTCTGGAAACACCATATATTTT,CASSGGNSGNTIYF
many,TRBJ1-5,TRBV2,TRBD1,TGTGCCAGCAGTCGGGGGGACAGGGATTGGAATCAGCCCCAGCATTTT,CASSRGDRDWNQPQHF
few,TRBJ1-1,TRBV6-2/TRBV6-3,.,TGTGCCACCCACCGGGAACTCATGAACACTGAAGCTTTCTTT,CATHRELMNTEAFF
many,TRBJ2-3,TRBV19,.,TGTGCCAGTAATCAGGAGTGGGGCACAGATACGCAGTATTTT,CASNQEWGTDTQYF
many,TRBJ1-3,TRBV20-1,.,TGCAGTACGACACTCCCGAGGGGAAACACCATATATTTT,CSTTLPRGNTIYF
many,TRBJ1-1,TRBV12-3/TRBV12-4,.,TGTGCCAGCTCCCCATCGGGGAGGGCGACGGACACTGAAGCTTTCTTT,CASSPSGRATDTEAFF
many,TRBJ2-7,TRBV5-1,.,TGCGCCAGCAGCTTTGAAGGAGTCGGCCAGTACTTC,CASSFEGVGQYF
few,TRBJ1-1,TRBV4-2,TRBD1,TGTGCCAGCAGCCAGCCTCAGGGGGACCGCACTGAAGCTTTCTTT,CASSQPQGDRTEAFF
many,TRBJ1-5,TRBV20-1,TRBD1,TGCAGTGCTGTCCCCGGGACAGGTTATCAGCCCCAGCATTTT,CSAVPGTGYQPQHF
many,TRBJ1-4,TRBV12-3/TRBV12-4,.,TGTGCCAGCAGTGCTTCAGGGATACTGGGAAAACTGTTTTTT,CASSASGILGKLFF
.,TRBJ2-7,TRBV29-1,.,TGCAGCGGCTGGTGGGGGGCAGACGAGCAGTACTTC,CSGWWGADEQYF
.,TRBJ2-7,TRBV7-2,.,TGTGCCAGCAGCTTTAGGGCGGATTCCGACGAGCAGTACTTC,CASSFRADSDEQYF
.,TRBJ2-3,TRBV15,.,TGTGCCACCAGCAGAGATCGAAGCGGTACGCAGTATTTT,CATSRDRSGTQYF
many,TRBJ2-2,TRBV29-1,TRBD1,TGCAGCGTTGTAAGGACAGGGGTTACGAACACCGGGGAGCTGTTTTTT,CSVVRTGVTNTGELFF
many,TRBJ2-4,TRBV28,.,TGTGCCAGCAGTTTAGGGGGAACCCGGGACATTCAGTACTTC,CASSLGGTRDIQYF
many,TRBJ1-6,TRBV5-1,TRBD1,TGCGCCAGCAGCTTGTTTGATGCGGGACAGATTAATTCACCCCTCCACTTT,CASSLFDAGQINSPLHF
many,TRBJ2-5,TRBV12-3/TRBV12-4,TRBD2,TGTGCCAGCAGACCGACTAGCGGGGGGACAACCCAGTACTTC,CASRPTSGGTTQYF
few,TRBJ2-1,TRBV18,TRBD2,TGTGCCAGCTCACCAGGTAGCGGGGGATACAATGAGCAGTTCTTC,CASSPGSGGYNEQFF
many,TRBJ2-1,TRBV4-3,TRBD2,TGCGCCAGCAGCCAAGATTTCCGACAGCGGGAGAATGAGCAGTTCTTC,CASSQDFRQRENEQFF
many,TRBJ2-3,TRBV4-3,.,TGCGCCAGCAGCCAAGATCGCGCTACCACAGATACGCAGTATTTT,CASSQDRATTDTQYF
few,TRBJ2-1,TRBV6-2/TRBV6-3,TRBD2,TGTGCCAGCAGTTACCCCTCTAGCGGGGGGGCCTATGAGCAGTTCTTC,CASSYPSSGGAYEQFF
many,TRBJ2-7,TRBV5-6,.,TGTGCCAGCAGCTTCATTGGGACTTTCGAGCAGTACTTC,CASSFIGTFEQYF
many,TRBJ1-4,TRBV5-1,.,TGCGCCAGCAGCGGAACTACAGGGAATGAAAAACTGTTTTTT,CASSGTTGNEKLFF
many,TRBJ1-4,TRBV28,.,TGTGCCAGCACCTACCCCTCAACTAATGAAAAACTGTTTTTT,CASTYPSTNEKLFF
.,TRBJ1-3,TRBV20-1,.,TGCAGTGCCTACGGACAGTTCTCTGGAAACACCATATATTTT,CSAYGQFSGNTIYF
few,TRBJ2-7,TRBV3-1,.,TGTGCCAGCAGCCAAGTCGGGGGATACGAGCAGTACTTC,CASSQVGGYEQYF
.,TRBJ2-7,TRBV11-2,.,TGTGCCAGCAGCTTACAGACCCCCTACGAGCAGTACTTC,CASSLQTPYEQYF
many,TRBJ1-1,TRBV29-1,.,TGCAGCGCTCAAAAAGATGATGGGACTGAAGCTTTCTTT,CSAQKDDGTEAFF
.,TRBJ2-5,TRBV7-2,TRBD2,TGTGCCAGCAGCTTTAGCGGGGCGTACCAAGAGACCCAGTACTTC,CASSFSGAYQETQYF
.,TRBJ2-1,TRBV12-3/TRBV12-4,.,TGTGCCAGCAGTTCCTATTTCGTCGGTGAGCAGTTCTTC,CASSSYFVGEQFF
.,TRBJ2-3,TRBV12-3/TRBV12-4,.,TGTGCCAGCAGGAAAGGTGTAGTTAGGAGAAATACGCAGTATTTT,CASRKGVVRRNTQYF